These T cell receptor beta chains were read from a single sample in a study of blood T cell repertoires in COVID-19. This table comes from immunoSEQ multiplex PCR, and its TCRdb copy is limited to in-frame clones, with some not included. The sample holds 15,000 to 20,000 clones; nearly 90% are singletons and the top ten take about 13%. The specimen was peripheral blood. These receptor sequences come from a man aged 55-75 years with active COVID-19. CDR3s include the opening cysteine and the closing phenylalanine or tryptophan. Fields, in order: D gene, clone size, V gene, J gene, CDR3 protein, CDR3 DNA. A D gene is named only where the DNA matches it firmly. Size values are once, few and many counts, or a class for expanded clones, and some rows have none.

D: .; size: .; V: TRBV4-3; J: TRBJ2-7; CDR3: CASSQGAGGAYEQYF; DNA: TGCGCCAGCAGCCAAGGAGCGGGTGGGGCTTACGAGCAGTACTTC
D: TRBD2; size: .; V: TRBV13; J: TRBJ2-7; CDR3: CASSLRSLAGGYEQYF; DNA: TGTGCCAGCAGTCTAAGGTCACTAGCGGGAGGGTACGAGCAGTACTTC
D: TRBD2; size: .; V: TRBV6-7; J: TRBJ2-7; CDR3: CASPGGSSYEQYF; DNA: TGTGCCAGTCCGGGGGGGAGCTCCTACGAGCAGTACTTC
D: TRBD1; size: .; V: TRBV27; J: TRBJ2-7; CDR3: CASSLPGTGYEQYF; DNA: TGTGCCAGCAGTTTGCCCGGGACAGGATACGAGCAGTACTTC
D: TRBD2; size: .; V: TRBV10-1; J: TRBJ2-7; CDR3: CATGGGPVSYEQYF; DNA: TGCGCCACCGGGGGAGGGCCGGTCTCCTACGAGCAGTACTTC
D: TRBD1; size: .; V: TRBV6-6; J: TRBJ2-7; CDR3: CASSPLGQGAWEQYF; DNA: TGTGCCAGCAGTCCCCTGGGACAGGGGGCGTGGGAGCAGTACTTC
D: TRBD2; size: .; V: TRBV19; J: TRBJ2-7; CDR3: CASSMVSGGLTYEQYF; DNA: TGTGCCAGTAGTATGGTTAGCGGGGGACTTACCTACGAGCAGTACTTC
D: .; size: .; V: TRBV7-9; J: TRBJ2-5; CDR3: CASSPLTGEGTQYF; DNA: TGTGCCAGCAGCCCCTTGACAGGGGAGGGGACCCAGTACTTC
D: .; size: .; V: TRBV6-2/TRBV6-3; J: TRBJ2-3; CDR3: CASSYEGLFRTDTQYF; DNA: TGTGCCAGCAGTTACGAGGGACTCTTCCGCACAGATACGCAGTATTTT
D: TRBD2; size: .; V: TRBV30; J: TRBJ2-4; CDR3: CAWSRWGGMNIQYF; DNA: TGTGCCTGGAGTAGGTGGGGGGGAATGAACATTCAGTACTTC
D: TRBD1; size: .; V: TRBV19; J: TRBJ2-5; CDR3: CASSPRDRAGYQETQYF; DNA: TGTGCCAGTAGCCCTCGGGACAGGGCAGGTTACCAAGAGACCCAGTACTTC
D: .; size: .; V: TRBV19; J: TRBJ2-7; CDR3: CASSIGESYEQYF; DNA: TGTGCCAGTAGTATTGGAGAATCCTACGAGCAGTACTTC
D: .; size: once; V: TRBV19; J: TRBJ1-2; CDR3: CASKNRNYGYTF; DNA: TGTGCCAGTAAAAACAGGAACTATGGCTACACCTTC